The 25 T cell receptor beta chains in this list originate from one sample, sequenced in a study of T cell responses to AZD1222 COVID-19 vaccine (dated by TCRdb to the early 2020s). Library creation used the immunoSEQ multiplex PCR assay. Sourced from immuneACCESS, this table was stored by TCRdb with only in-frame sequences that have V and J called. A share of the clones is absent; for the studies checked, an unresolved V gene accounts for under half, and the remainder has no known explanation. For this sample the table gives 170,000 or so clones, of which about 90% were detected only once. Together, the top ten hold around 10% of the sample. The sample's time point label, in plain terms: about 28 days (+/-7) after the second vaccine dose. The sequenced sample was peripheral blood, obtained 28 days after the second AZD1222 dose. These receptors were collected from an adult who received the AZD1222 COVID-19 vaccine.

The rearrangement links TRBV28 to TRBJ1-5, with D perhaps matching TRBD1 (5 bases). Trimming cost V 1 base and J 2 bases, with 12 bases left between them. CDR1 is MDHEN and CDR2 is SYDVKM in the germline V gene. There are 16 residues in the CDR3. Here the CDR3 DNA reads TGTGCCAGCAGTTTATATGTAGGGGCCGGCAATCAGCCCCAGCATTTT. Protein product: CASSLYVGAGNQPQHF.

CDR3 loop: CASSIGRDRSSGNTIYF. Here the CDR3 DNA reads TGTGCCAGTAGTATAGGACGGGACCGTTCCTCTGGAAACACCATATATTTT. V and J are TRBV19 and TRBJ1-3; a possible D gene is TRBD1 (5 bases). This CDR3 is built from 17 residues. The germline CDR1 and CDR2 sequences are LNHDA and SQIVND (reference sequence). The germline V and J ends were trimmed by 1 base and 0 bases, with 13 bases remaining between them.

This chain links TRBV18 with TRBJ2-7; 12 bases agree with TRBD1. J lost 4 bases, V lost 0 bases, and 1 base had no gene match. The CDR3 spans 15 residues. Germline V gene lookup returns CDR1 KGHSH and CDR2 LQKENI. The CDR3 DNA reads TGTGCCAGCTCACCACCGGGACAGGGGGCTTACGAGCAGTACTTC. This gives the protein CASSPPGQGAYEQYF.

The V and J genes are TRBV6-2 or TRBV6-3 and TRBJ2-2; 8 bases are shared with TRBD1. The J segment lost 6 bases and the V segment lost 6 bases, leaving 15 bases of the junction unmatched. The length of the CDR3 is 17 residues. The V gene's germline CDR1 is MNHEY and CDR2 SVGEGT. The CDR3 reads CASSLGQVLPLAGELFF. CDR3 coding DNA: TGTGCCAGCAGCCTGGGACAGGTGTTACCATTAGCCGGGGAGCTGTTTTTT.

CDR3 protein: CASSPGTVDEQYF. CDR3 in DNA: TGCGCCAGCAGCCCGGGGACAGTGGACGAGCAGTACTTC. The chain uses TRBV5-1 and TRBJ2-7, with TRBD1 matching 7 bases. Germline CDR1 reads SGHRS; CDR2 reads YFSETQ. V lost 4 bases and J lost 5; bases outside the gene matches: 6. CDR3 length equals 13 residues.

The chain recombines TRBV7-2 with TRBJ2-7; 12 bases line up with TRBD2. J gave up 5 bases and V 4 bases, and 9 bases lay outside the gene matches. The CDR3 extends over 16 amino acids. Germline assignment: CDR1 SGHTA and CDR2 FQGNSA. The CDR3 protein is CASSYPSGGESHEQYF. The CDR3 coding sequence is TGTGCCAGCAGCTACCCTAGCGGGGGGGAGTCCCACGAGCAGTACTTC.

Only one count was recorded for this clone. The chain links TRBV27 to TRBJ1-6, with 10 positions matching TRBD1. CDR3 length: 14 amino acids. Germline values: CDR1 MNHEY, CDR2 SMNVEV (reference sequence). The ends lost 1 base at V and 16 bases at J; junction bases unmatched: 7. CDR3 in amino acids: CASSLLWDRGLLHF. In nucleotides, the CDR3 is TGTGCCAGCAGTTTATTATGGGACAGGGGACTTCTCCACTTT.

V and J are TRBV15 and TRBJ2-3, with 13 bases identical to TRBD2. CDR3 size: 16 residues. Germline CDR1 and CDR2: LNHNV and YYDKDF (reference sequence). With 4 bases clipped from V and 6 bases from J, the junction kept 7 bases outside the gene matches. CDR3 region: CATSTSTSGGVDTQYF. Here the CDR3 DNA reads TGTGCCACCAGCACCTCAACTAGCGGGGGGGTGGATACGCAGTATTTT.

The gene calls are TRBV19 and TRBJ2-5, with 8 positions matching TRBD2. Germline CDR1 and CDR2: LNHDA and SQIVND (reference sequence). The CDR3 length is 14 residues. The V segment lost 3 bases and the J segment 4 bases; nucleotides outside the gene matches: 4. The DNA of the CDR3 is TGTGCCAGTAGTATTCAGAGCGGGGGAGAGACCCAGTACTTC. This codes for CASSIQSGGETQYF.

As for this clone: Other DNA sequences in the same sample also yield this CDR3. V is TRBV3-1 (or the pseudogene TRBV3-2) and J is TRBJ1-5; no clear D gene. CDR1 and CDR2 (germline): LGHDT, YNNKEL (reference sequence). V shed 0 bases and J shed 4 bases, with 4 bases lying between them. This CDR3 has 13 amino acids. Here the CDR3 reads CASSQDLNQPQHF. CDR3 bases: TGTGCCAGCAGCCAAGACTTGAATCAGCCCCAGCATTTT.

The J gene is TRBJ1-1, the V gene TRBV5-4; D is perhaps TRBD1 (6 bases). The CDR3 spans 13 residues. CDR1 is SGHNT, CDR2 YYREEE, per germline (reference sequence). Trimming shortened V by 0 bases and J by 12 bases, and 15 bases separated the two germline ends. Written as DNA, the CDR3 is TGTGCCAGCAGCTTGGCCGCCGGGGGCTCAACTTTCTTT. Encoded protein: CASSLAAGGSTFF.

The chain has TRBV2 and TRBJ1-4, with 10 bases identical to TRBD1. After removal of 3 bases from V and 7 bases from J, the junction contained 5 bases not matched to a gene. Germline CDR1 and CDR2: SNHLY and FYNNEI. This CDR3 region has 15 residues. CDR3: CASSELGQGTEKLFF. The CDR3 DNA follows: TGTGCCAGCAGTGAGCTGGGACAGGGGACTGAAAAACTGTTTTTT.

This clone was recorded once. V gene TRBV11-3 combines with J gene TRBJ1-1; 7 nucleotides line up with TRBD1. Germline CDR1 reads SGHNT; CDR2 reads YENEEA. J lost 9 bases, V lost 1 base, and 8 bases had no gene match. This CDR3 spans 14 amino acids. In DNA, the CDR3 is TGTGCCAGCAGCTTAGGAGGTCGGGACAGAAAAGCTTTCTTT. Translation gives CASSLGGRDRKAFF.

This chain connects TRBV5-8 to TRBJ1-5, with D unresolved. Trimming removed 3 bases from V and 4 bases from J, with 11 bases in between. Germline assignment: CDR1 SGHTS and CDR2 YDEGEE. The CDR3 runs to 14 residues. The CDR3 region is CASSYGRSNQPQHF. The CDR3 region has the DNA TGTGCCAGCAGCTATGGGAGATCAAATCAGCCCCAGCATTTT.

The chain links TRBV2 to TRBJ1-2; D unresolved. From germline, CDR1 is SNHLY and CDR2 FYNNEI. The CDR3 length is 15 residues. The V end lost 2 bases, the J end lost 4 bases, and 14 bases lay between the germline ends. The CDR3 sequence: CASSENRASGYGYTF. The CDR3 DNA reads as TGTGCCAGCAGTGAAAATCGGGCGTCTGGCTATGGCTACACCTTC.

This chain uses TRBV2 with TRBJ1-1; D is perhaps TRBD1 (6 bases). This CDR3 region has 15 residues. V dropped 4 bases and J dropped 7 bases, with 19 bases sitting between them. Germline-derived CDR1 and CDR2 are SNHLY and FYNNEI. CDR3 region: CASSGGPGRTLEAFF. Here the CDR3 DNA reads TGTGCCAGCAGTGGGGGGCCAGGCCGAACCCTTGAAGCTTTCTTT.

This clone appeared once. For the CDR3, the DNA is TGTGCCAGAAGCTTGCGGAGACAGGGGGCAAGCAATCAGCCCCAGCATTTT. As protein: CARSLRRQGASNQPQHF. The V gene is TRBV5-3, the J gene TRBJ1-5, with 10 bases lining up with TRBD1. TRBV5-3 is annotated as an ORF whose role is uncertain. V was pared by 1 base and J by 1 base, with 5 bases of the junction left unmatched. The CDR3 length is 17 residues.

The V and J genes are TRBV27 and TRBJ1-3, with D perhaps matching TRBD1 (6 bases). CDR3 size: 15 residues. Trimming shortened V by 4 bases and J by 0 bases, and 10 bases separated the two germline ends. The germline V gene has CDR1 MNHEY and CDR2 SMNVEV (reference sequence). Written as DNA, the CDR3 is TGTGCCAGCAGTTCGACAGGTACCTCTGGAAACACCATATATTTT. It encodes CASSSTGTSGNTIYF.

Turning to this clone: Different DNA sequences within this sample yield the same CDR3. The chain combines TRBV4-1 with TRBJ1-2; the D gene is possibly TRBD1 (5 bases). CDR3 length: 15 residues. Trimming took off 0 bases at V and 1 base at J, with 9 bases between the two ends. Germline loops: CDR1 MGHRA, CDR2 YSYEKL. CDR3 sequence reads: CASSQDGRVNYGYTF. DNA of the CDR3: TGCGCCAGCAGCCAAGACGGCAGGGTTAACTATGGCTACACCTTC.

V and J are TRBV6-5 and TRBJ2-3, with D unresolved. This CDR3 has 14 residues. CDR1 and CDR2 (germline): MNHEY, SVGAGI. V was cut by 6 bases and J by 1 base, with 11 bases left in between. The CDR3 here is CASSESYRTDTQYF. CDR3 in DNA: TGTGCCAGCAGCGAGAGTTATCGCACAGATACGCAGTATTTT.

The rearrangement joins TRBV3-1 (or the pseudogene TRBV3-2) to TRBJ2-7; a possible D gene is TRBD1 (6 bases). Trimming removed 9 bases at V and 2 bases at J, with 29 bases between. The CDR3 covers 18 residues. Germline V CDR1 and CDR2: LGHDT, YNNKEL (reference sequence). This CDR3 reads CARGTYASYEQSPYEQYF. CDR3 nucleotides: TGTGCCAGGGGGACATACGCATCCTACGAGCAGTCCCCCTACGAGCAGTACTTC.

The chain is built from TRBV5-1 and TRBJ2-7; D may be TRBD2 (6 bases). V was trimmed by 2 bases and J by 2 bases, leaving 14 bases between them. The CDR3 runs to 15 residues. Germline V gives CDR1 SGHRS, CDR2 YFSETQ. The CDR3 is CASSFGGSLPYEQYF. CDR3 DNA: TGCGCCAGCAGCTTTGGAGGGTCTCTCCCCTACGAGCAGTACTTC.

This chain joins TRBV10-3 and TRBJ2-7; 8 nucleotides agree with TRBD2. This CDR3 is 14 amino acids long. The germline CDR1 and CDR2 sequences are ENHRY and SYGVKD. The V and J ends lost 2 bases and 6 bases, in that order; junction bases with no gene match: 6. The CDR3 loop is CAISEVLAGPEQYF. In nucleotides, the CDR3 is TGTGCCATCAGTGAGGTGCTAGCGGGCCCCGAGCAGTACTTC.

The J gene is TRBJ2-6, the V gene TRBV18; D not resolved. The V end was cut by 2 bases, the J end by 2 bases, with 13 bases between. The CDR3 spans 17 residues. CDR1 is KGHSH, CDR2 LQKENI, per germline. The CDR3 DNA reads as TGTGCCAGCTCACCAAACAGTCCTAGTACTGGGGCCAACGTCCTGACTTTC. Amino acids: CASSPNSPSTGANVLTF.

CDR3 region: CASLNLAGNEQFF. The CDR3 region has the DNA TGTGCCAGCCTTAACCTAGCGGGGAATGAGCAGTTCTTC. The chain links TRBV2 to TRBJ2-1; TRBD2 matches 9 bases. Per germline, CDR1 SNHLY and CDR2 FYNNEI. With V trimmed by 8 bases and J by 7 bases, 6 bases remained unmatched. The CDR3 sequence is 13 residues long.